This is a list of T cell receptor beta chains from one sample in a study of monozygotic twins with inflammatory bowel disease. TCRdb reprocessed the 5' RACE reads, keeping one entry per CDR3 protein, no DNA. Found here are 200,000 to 250,000 distinct CDR3 sequences; the top ten clones hold approximately 1.6%. The sequenced sample was blood. The source is a human donor with ulcerative colitis or Crohn's disease, or a healthy co-twin of an affected twin (not recorded which). The CDR3 runs from the conserved cysteine through the conserved F or W.

j_gene | v_gene | CDR3aa
TRBJ1-6 | TRBV6-5 | CASSYLGQGTDNSPLHF
TRBJ1-1 | TRBV18 | CASSPLALQDTEAFF
TRBJ2-3 | TRBV5-1 | CASSLAAGGLDTQYF
TRBJ1-6 | TRBV5-1 | CASSSEGGSGSPLHF
TRBJ2-7 | TRBV3-1 | CASSQASYEQYF
TRBJ2-3 | TRBV5-4 | CASSSRTGSTDTQYF
TRBJ1-3 | TRBV4-1 | CASSQVQGGGNTIYF
TRBJ2-2 | TRBV11-2 | CASSLPRTGENTGELFF
TRBJ2-4 | TRBV5-6 | CASSSLDREQNIQYF
TRBJ2-3 | TRBV12-3/TRBV12-4 | CASSTVAGENTQYF
TRBJ1-1 | TRBV4-1 | CASSQRTGAVNTEAFF
TRBJ2-7 | TRBV5-1 | CASSSEEMGSYGEQYF
TRBJ1-6 | TRBV20-1 | CSDSRDKSPLHF
TRBJ1-1 | TRBV15 | CATGETLNTEAFF
TRBJ2-1 | TRBV27 | CASSLWPPPRGSYNEQFF
TRBJ2-3 | TRBV20-1 | CSANARLAGGPYF
TRBJ2-7 | TRBV5-1 | CASSSLGQPSWEQYF
TRBJ2-2 | TRBV20-1 | CSARDGSTGELFF
TRBJ2-5 | TRBV24-1 | CATSDTQGKGQETQYF
TRBJ2-7 | TRBV7-9 | CASSSPGQGSLEQYF
TRBJ1-5 | TRBV20-1 | CSAATGGNQPQHF
TRBJ2-3 | TRBV9 | CASSVDVGDSGTDTQYF
TRBJ2-7 | TRBV18 | CASSRDRDYEQYF
TRBJ1-1 | TRBV11-2 | CASSLRQDTEAFF
TRBJ1-1 | TRBV4-1 | CASSHAGGTEAFF
TRBJ1-1 | TRBV12-3/TRBV12-4 | CASSWDRTNTEAFF
TRBJ2-1 | TRBV20-1 | CSAQRGPYNEQFF
TRBJ1-3 | TRBV7-2 | CASSPPQGRYSGNTIYF
TRBJ2-3 | TRBV29-1 | CSVARRPGEPSTDTQYF
TRBJ1-5 | TRBV5-1 | CASSFKRDRATNQPQHF
TRBJ2-3 | TRBV2 | CASSYISRTDTQYF